These 11 T cell receptor beta chains originate from one sample sequenced in a study of blood T cell repertoires in COVID-19. Some clones are missing from TCRdb's copy, which holds only in-frame ones; the method was immunoSEQ multiplex PCR. The sample consists of about 80,000 clones, more than 60% of them appearing once. The sequenced sample was peripheral blood. Receptors were obtained from a human donor in a cohort sampled during active COVID-19.

This clone was counted many times. The gene calls are TRBV18 and TRBJ1-4; a weak D match, TRBD1 (6 bases). Germline V lookup: CDR1 KGHSH, CDR2 LQKENI. Trimming stripped 3 bases from V and 5 bases from J, with 16 bases between. This CDR3 has 16 residues. CDR3 bases: TGTGCCAGCTCACCCCTCGGGAGGACAGTCAATGAAAAACTGTTTTTT. Protein: CASSPLGRTVNEKLFF.

This chain joins TRBV24-1 and TRBJ2-1, with a tentative D call TRBD1 (9 bases). Germline CDR1 is KGHDR and CDR2 is SFDVKD. V lost 1 base and J 6 bases, leaving 18 bases between the germline ends. The CDR3 extends over 17 amino acids. CDR3 bases: TGTGCCACCAGTGATTTTGGACAGGGGACTAGGGGCAATGAGCAGTTCTTC. This gives the protein CATSDFGQGTRGNEQFF.

The DNA for the CDR3 is TGTGCCAGCAGCGGGGACAGGGTGGCAGGGGCCAACGTCCTGACTTTC. It specifies CASSGDRVAGANVLTF. This sequence joins TRBV9 and TRBJ2-6, with TRBD1 matching over 9 bases. The trim removed 3 bases at V and 4 bases at J, leaving 5 bases unmatched. There are 16 residues in the CDR3. CDR1 SGDLS and CDR2 YYNGEE come from the germline V gene.

In this sample, this clone turned up a few times. The genes are TRBV29-1 and TRBJ2-1; the match to TRBD1 covers 8 bases. This CDR3 has 12 amino acids. V was clipped by 7 bases and J by 6 bases; unmatched bases: 5. CDR1 is SQVTM, CDR2 ANQGSEA, per germline. The CDR3 region has the DNA TGCAGCGCGGACAGGGACCCCAATGAGCAGTTCTTC. The encoded protein is CSADRDPNEQFF.

The V call is TRBV7-6, the J call TRBJ2-7; 11 nucleotides agree with TRBD2. V lost 1 base, J lost 4 bases, and 3 bases stayed unmatched. The CDR3 is made up of 15 amino acids. Germline CDR1 is SGHVS and CDR2 is FNYEAQ. The chain's CDR3 is CASSLGSSGGYEQYF. CDR3 in DNA: TGTGCCAGCAGCTTAGGGTCTAGCGGGGGGTACGAGCAGTACTTC.

The chain uses TRBV5-5 and TRBJ1-2, with D possibly TRBD1 on 5 matching bases. The CDR3 has 12 amino acids. Germline V gene sequence: CDR1 SGHKS, CDR2 YYEKEE (reference sequence). The V end lost 0 bases, the J end lost 8 bases, and 8 bases lay between the germline ends. This chain's CDR3 is CASSLGGGGYTF. The CDR3 bases are TGTGCCAGCAGCTTGGGCGGGGGAGGCTACACCTTC.

V is TRBV5-1 and J is TRBJ2-1; 10 bases map to TRBD1. Trimming took 4 bases from V and 1 from J; bases not matched to a gene: 5. CDR3 size: 16 residues. Germline-derived CDR1 and CDR2 are SGHRS and YFSETQ. The CDR3 spells CASSPWTGGSYNEQFF. The CDR3 nucleotides are TGCGCCAGCAGCCCATGGACAGGGGGGTCCTACAATGAGCAGTTCTTC.

Turning to this clone: Other nucleotide sequences from this sample produce the same CDR3. The chain couples TRBV18 to TRBJ1-3; a weak D match, TRBD1 (5 bases). The CDR3 extends over 16 amino acids. From germline, CDR1 is KGHSH and CDR2 LQKENI. V was clipped by 2 bases and J by 1 base, with 12 bases between them. CDR3 residues: CASSPGTGGSGNTIYF. CDR3 nucleotides: TGTGCCAGCTCACCAGGGACCGGGGGATCTGGAAACACCATATATTTT. The entire variable domain, with the rest obtained from reference TRBV18 and TRBJ1-3, is as follows: NAGVMQNPRHLVRRRGQEARLRCSPMKGHSHVYWYRQLPEEGLKFMVYLQKENIIDESGMPKERFSAEFPKEGPSILRIQQVVRGDSAAYFCASSPGTGGSGNTIYFGEGSWLTVV.

This chain uses TRBV5-1 with TRBJ1-5; 8 nucleotides align to TRBD1. Per germline, CDR1 SGHRS and CDR2 YFSETQ. Unmatched junction bases numbered 7, after V lost 4 bases and J lost 4 bases. The CDR3 totals 15 residues. The DNA of the CDR3 is TGCGCCAGCAGCCCAGGGACAGGCGATAATCAGCCCCAGCATTTT. This sequence encodes CASSPGTGDNQPQHF.

The chain couples TRBV19 to TRBJ2-5; 10 bases are a match to TRBD2. The CDR3 totals 16 residues. The germline V gene has CDR1 LNHDA and CDR2 SQIVND (reference sequence). The junction had 9 bases not matched to a gene; V was cut back by 5 bases and J by 3 bases. The CDR3 coding sequence is TGTGCCAGTAGTTCTGACCTAGCGGGGGAGGAAGAGACCCAGTACTTC. It codes for CASSSDLAGEEETQYF.

This clone was seen a single time. The CDR3 region has the DNA TGTGCCAGCAGTTTACGGACGGGGAGGACTGAAGCTTTCTTT. It codes for CASSLRTGRTEAFF. This chain connects TRBV28 to TRBJ1-1; D unclear. The CDR3 contains 14 residues. V was shortened by 2 bases and J by 5 bases, with 12 bases between the two germline ends. Germline CDR1 MDHEN, CDR2 SYDVKM.